The next 6 T cell receptor beta chains were all read from a single sample in a study of T cell repertoires in cytomegalovirus infection. Their specific antigens are unknown. Each CDR3 protein gets one entry after TCRdb re-called the reads with MiXCR. The sample consists of 830,000 or so distinct CDR3 sequences, about 33% of them appearing once. Here the sequenced sample was cultured CD8+ T cells from PBMCs, taken from culture after CMV antigen stimulation. These TCRs come from a human donor in good health (CMV status not recorded). Some clones in this sample may be carry-over from other donors' samples.

As DNA, the CDR3 is TGTGCCAGCAGCCAATGGTGGCAGACCCTATTGGACGAGCAGTACGTC. It translates to CASSQWWQTLLDEQYV. The genes are TRBV6-8 and TRBJ2-7; D gene uncertain. CDR1 is MNHGY and CDR2 is SAAAGT in the germline V gene. The CDR3 runs 16 residues. Trimming cost V 6 bases and J 5 bases, with 23 bases left between them.

The chain links TRBV6-1 to TRBJ2-5; 16 nucleotides line up with TRBD2. In germline, CDR1 is MNHNS, CDR2 SASEGT. V gave up 5 bases and J gave up 8 bases; unmatched junction bases: 5. The CDR3 sequence is 15 residues long. CDR3 loop: CASSSGLAGGPTQYF. CDR3 in DNA: TGTGCCAGCAGTTCGGGACTAGCGGGGGGGCCTACCCAGTACTTC.

With respect to this clonotype: Sequence at one end of the junction differs from germline and may be a read error. This chain joins TRBV28 and TRBJ2-6; 9 nucleotides agree with TRBD2. The V gene's germline CDR1 is MDHEN and CDR2 SYDVKM. The CDR3 has 19 amino acids. The DNA for the CDR3 is TGTGCCAGCAGTTCCCTGACTAGCGGCAAGATCTCTGGGACCAACGTCCTGACTTTC. It translates to CASSSLTSGKISGTNVLTF.

V is TRBV27 and J is TRBJ2-2; D is uncertain. Per the germline V gene, CDR1 is MNHEY and CDR2 is SMNVEV (reference sequence). There are 12 residues in the CDR3. The V end was cut by 7 bases, the J end by 4 bases, with 7 bases between. CDR3: CASTMGTGELFF. CDR3 DNA sequence: TGTGCCAGCACCATGGGCACCGGGGAGCTGTTTTTT.

The J gene is TRBJ1-1, the V gene TRBV5-1, with D unclear. The ends were cut back, 0 bases at V and 6 bases at J, with 12 bases in the middle. Per the germline V gene, CDR1 is SGHRS and CDR2 is YFSETQ. This CDR3 contains 14 residues. CDR3 sequence (DNA): TGCGCCAGCAGCTTGGGGCAGGTCGGGGCTGAAGCTTTCTTT. This gives the protein CASSLGQVGAEAFF.

This chain joins TRBV7-6 and TRBJ1-4; a weak D match, TRBD1 (5 bases). This CDR3 is built from 15 residues. Trimming stripped 5 bases from V and 3 bases from J, with 13 bases between. Germline CDR1 reads SGHVS; CDR2 reads FNYEAQ. In DNA, the CDR3 is TGTGCCAGCAGCCAACCGGGACGGGCTAATGAAAAACTGTTTTTT. It encodes CASSQPGRANEKLFF.